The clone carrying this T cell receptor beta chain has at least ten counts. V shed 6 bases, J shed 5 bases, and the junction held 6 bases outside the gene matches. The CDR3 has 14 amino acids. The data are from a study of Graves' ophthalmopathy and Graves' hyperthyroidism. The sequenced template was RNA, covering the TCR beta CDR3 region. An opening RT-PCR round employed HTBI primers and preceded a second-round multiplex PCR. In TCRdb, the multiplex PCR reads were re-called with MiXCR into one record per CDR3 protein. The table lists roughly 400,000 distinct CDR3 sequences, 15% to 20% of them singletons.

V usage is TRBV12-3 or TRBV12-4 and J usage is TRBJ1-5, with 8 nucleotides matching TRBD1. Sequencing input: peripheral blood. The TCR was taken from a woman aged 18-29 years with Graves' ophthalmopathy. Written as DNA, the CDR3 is TGTGCCAGCAGGTGGACAGGGAGGGATCAGCCCCAGCATTTT. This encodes CASRWTGRDQPQHF.